This passage covers 3 T cell receptor beta chains from one sample sequenced in a study of OX40 agonist ivuxolimab in advanced cancers. Here immunoSEQ multiplex PCR was the method, and the copy in TCRdb shows in-frame clones only, minus some. The sample carries roughly 71,000 clones, around 83% recorded once. Sequencing was performed on CD4+ or CD8+ T cells sorted from blood, taken in a trial of the OX40 agonist ivuxolimab. The receptors derive from an adult with an advanced solid tumor such as melanoma, head and neck, liver or kidney cancer.

The gene calls are TRBV19 and TRBJ1-1, with a possible D match to TRBD1 (5 bases). The CDR3 has 14 amino acids. Germline V lookup: CDR1 LNHDA, CDR2 SQIVND (reference sequence). V was clipped by 7 bases and J by 1 base, with 13 bases between them. CDR3 DNA: TGTGCCAGTAACCAGGGACCCACGAACACTGAAGCTTTCTTT. Translation gives CASNQGPTNTEAFF.

The chain is built from TRBV7-2 and TRBJ1-4; 9 nucleotides align to TRBD1. CDR3 length equals 14 residues. Germline trimming cut 6 bases from V and 8 bases from J; bases unmatched to any gene: 7. Per the germline V gene, CDR1 is SGHTA and CDR2 is FQGNSA. CDR3 nucleotides: TGTGCCAGCAGACCCGGGACAGGGAACGAAAAACTGTTTTTT. Its protein product is CASRPGTGNEKLFF.

The J gene is TRBJ2-6, the V gene TRBV4-1; D tentatively fits TRBD1 or TRBD2 (5 bases each). Germline-derived CDR1 and CDR2 are MGHRA and YSYEKL. The ends were cut back, 0 bases at V and 0 bases at J, with 9 bases in the middle. The CDR3 spans 17 residues. CDR3 amino acids: CASSQEAGSSGANVLTF. The CDR3 coding sequence is TGCGCCAGCAGCCAAGAAGCAGGGAGCTCTGGGGCCAACGTCCTGACTTTC.